This T cell receptor (beta chain) stems from a study of beta chain features in type 1 diabetes. As for this clone: Its antigen remains unknown.

Study conclusions and caveats: Significant though moderate, a shortening of TCRB CDR3s appeared in all four CD4+ subsets of Type 1 diabetes patients. Patients and controls would share equally any PCR tilt toward shorter templates. Patients' naive, central memory and Treg TCRB repertoires seemed closer to one another than those of healthy donors.

A heparinised blood draw that averaged approximately 120 mL was obtained once from each donor. The authors obtained over 95% purity in all sorted populations. There are 16 residues in the CDR3. CDR1 is MNHNS and CDR2 is SASEGT in the germline V gene. The V end lost 3 bases, the J end lost 3 bases, and 17 bases lay between the germline ends. What was sequenced were expressed TCRB transcripts, since all of the isolated RNA had been reverse transcribed. The method was immunoSEQ multiplex PCR; TCRdb's version includes in-frame clones alone and lacks a portion of them. Counted here are some 350,000 clones, roughly 13% occurring once; the ten biggest clones make up nearly 0.015%.

This clonotype originated in a woman under 30 with type 1 diabetes. Sequenced sample: naive CD4+ T cells from blood. V and J are TRBV6-1 and TRBJ1-2; D is possibly TRBD1 (6 bases). The DNA of the CDR3 is TGTGCCAGCAGTGAGGCTTCGTCCAGGGGAGACTATGGCTACACCTTC. As protein: CASSEASSRGDYGYTF.